Reported below is one T cell receptor (beta chain). The antigen remains unidentified. The PCR employed 60 Vbeta primers together with 13 Jbeta primers. Sequencing was performed with immunoSEQ multiplex PCR; in TCRdb, only in-frame clones are kept and a portion is missing. The data hold over 100,000 clones, with roughly 67% observed a single time. Germline CDR1 is SEHNR and CDR2 is FQNEAQ (reference sequence). Trimming took off 2 bases at V and 3 bases at J, with 10 bases between the two ends. There are 14 residues in the CDR3. The data derive from a study of cytomegalovirus exposure and HLA in healthy donors. Overall study context: Approximately 85 million unique TCRs from HLA-typed donors made up an early data release. Study-wide results and caveats: As immune exposure information, only CMV serostatus was available.

What was sequenced was PBMCs. This clonotype was sampled from a man aged 40-49 years in good health and CMV-seronegative. The rearrangement links TRBV7-9 to TRBJ1-1; TRBD1 might be the D (5 bases). The DNA for the CDR3 is TGTGCCAGCAGCTTATCCAGGGATTACACTGAAGCTTTCTTT. Encoded protein: CASSLSRDYTEAFF.